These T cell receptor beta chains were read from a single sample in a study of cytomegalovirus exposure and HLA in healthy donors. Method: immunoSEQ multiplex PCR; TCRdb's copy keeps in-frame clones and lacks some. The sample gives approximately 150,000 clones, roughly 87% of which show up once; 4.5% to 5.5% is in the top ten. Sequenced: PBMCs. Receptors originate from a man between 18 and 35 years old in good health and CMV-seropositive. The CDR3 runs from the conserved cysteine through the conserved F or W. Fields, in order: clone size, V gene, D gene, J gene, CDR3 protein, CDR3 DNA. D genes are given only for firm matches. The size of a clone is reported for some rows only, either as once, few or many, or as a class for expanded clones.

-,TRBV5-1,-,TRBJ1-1,CASSATAGVNTEAFF,TGCGCCAGCAGTGCGACAGCAGGGGTGAACACTGAAGCTTTCTTT
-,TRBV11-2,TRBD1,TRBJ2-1,CASSSRTGYNEQFF,TGTGCCAGCAGCTCACGGACAGGGTACAATGAGCAGTTCTTC
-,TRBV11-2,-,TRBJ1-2,CASSLDTAVGYTF,TGTGCCAGCAGCTTAGACACGGCGGTAGGCTACACCTTC
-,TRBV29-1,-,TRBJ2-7,CSVRGGYEQYF,TGCAGCGTCAGGGGCGGCTACGAGCAGTACTTC
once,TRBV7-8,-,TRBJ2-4,CASSSRQGVLAKNIQYF,TGTGCCAGCAGCTCCCGGCAAGGGGTTCTAGCCAAAAACATTCAGTACTTC
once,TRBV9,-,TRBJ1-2,CASKSDRRIYGYTF,TGTGCCAGTAAATCTGACAGGCGGATTTATGGCTACACCTTC
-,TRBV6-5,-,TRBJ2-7,CASSYSNSQQYF,TGTGCCAGCAGTTACTCGAATAGTCAGCAGTACTTC
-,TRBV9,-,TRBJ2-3,CASSVAGSTDTQYF,TGTGCCAGCAGCGTGGCGGGCTCGACAGATACGCAGTATTTT
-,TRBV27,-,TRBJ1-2,CATHKANYGYTF,TGTGCCACCCACAAAGCTAACTATGGCTACACCTTC
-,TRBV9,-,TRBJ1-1,CASSVGTSNTEAFF,TGTGCCAGCAGCGTAGGGACATCCAACACTGAAGCTTTCTTT
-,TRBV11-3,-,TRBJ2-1,CASSPRGTPSYNEQFF,TGTGCCAGCAGCCCGAGAGGGACTCCTTCCTACAATGAGCAGTTCTTC
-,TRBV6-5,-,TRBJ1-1,CASRQGSGTEAFF,TGTGCCAGCAGACAGGGAAGCGGCACTGAAGCTTTCTTT
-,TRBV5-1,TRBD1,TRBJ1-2,CASSPRDRGVYYGYTF,TGCGCCAGCAGCCCCCGGGACAGGGGTGTTTACTATGGCTACACCTTC
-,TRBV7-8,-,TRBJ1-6,CASRLAGDSPLHF,TGTGCCAGCAGACTTGCGGGGGATTCACCCCTCCACTTT
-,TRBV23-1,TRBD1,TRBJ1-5,CASRPWTGGQPQHF,TGCGCCAGCAGGCCTTGGACAGGGGGTCAGCCCCAGCATTTT
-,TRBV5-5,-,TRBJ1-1,CASSWGGANTEAFF,TGTGCCAGCAGCTGGGGGGGTGCGAACACTGAAGCTTTCTTT
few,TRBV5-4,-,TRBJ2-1,CASSREMQVEYNEQFF,TGTGCCAGCAGCCGAGAGATGCAGGTCGAGTACAATGAGCAGTTCTTC
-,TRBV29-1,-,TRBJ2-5,CSVDGFGETQYF,TGCAGCGTTGATGGGTTCGGGGAGACCCAGTACTTC
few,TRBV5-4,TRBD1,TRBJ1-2,CASSRGTGEEGYTF,TGTGCCAGCAGCCGCGGGACAGGGGAGGAGGGCTACACCTTC
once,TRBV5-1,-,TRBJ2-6,CASSLGGSGANVLTF,TGCGCCAGCAGCCTAGGAGGCTCTGGGGCCAACGTCCTGACTTTC
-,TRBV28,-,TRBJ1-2,CASNPAQGRYYGYTF,TGTGCCAGCAACCCGGCGCAGGGTAGGTACTATGGCTACACCTTC
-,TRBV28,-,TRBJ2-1,CASSLPGRGRVNEQFF,TGTGCCAGCAGTTTACCGGGCAGGGGTCGTGTAAATGAGCAGTTCTTC
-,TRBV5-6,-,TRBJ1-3,CASSSGGRRSSGNTIYF,TGTGCCAGCAGCTCTGGAGGCCGGCGGAGCTCTGGAAACACCATATATTTT
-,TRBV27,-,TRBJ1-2,CASWSMEAASYGYTF,TGTGCCAGCTGGTCGATGGAAGCGGCCTCCTATGGCTACACCTTC
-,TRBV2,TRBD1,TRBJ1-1,CASSPPGTVNTEAFF,TGTGCCAGCAGTCCCCCCGGGACAGTGAACACTGAAGCTTTCTTT
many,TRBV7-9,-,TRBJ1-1,CASSFEGVGTEAFF,TGTGCCAGCAGCTTTGAAGGGGTTGGCACTGAAGCTTTCTTT
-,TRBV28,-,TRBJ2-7,CASSPGHEQYF,TGTGCCAGCAGCCCAGGGCACGAGCAGTACTTC
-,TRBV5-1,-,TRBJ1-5,CASSPSGVSNQPQHF,TGCGCCAGCAGCCCGAGCGGGGTGAGCAATCAGCCCCAGCATTTT